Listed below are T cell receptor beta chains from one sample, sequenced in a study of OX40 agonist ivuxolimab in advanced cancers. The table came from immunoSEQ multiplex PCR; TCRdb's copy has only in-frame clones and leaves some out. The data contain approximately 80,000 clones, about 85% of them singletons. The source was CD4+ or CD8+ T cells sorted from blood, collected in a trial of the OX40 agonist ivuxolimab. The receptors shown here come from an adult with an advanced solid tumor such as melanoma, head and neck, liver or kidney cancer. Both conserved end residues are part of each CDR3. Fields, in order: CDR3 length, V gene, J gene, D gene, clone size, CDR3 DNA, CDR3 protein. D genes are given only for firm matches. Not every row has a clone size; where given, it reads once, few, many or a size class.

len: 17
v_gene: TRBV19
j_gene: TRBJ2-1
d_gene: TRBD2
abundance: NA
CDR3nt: TGTGCCAGTAGTAGTTCCAGCGGGAGCCTTTCCTACAATGAGCAGTTCTTC
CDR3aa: CASSSSSGSLSYNEQFF

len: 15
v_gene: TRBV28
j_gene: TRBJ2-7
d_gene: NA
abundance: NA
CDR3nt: TGTGCCAGCATCCCATCGGAGGCGGGGAGATACGAGCAGTACTTC
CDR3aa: CASIPSEAGRYEQYF

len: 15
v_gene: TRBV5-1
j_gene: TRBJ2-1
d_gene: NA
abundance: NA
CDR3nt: TGCGCCAGCAGCTTGGACACGGGAAATTACAATGAGCAGTTCTTC
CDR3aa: CASSLDTGNYNEQFF

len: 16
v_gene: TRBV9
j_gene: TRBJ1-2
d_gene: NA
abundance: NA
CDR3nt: TGTGCCAGCAGCTCGGATCTGCCGAATCTTAACTATGGCTACACCTTC
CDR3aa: CASSSDLPNLNYGYTF

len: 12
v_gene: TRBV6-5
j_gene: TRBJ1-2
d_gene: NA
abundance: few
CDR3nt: TGTGCCAGCAGTGACAGAAACTATGGCTACACCTTC
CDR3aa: CASSDRNYGYTF

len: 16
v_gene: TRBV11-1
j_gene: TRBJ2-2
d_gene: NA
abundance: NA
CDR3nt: TGTGCCAGCAGCTTTTGGAGCAGGGCGGACACCGGGGAGCTGTTTTTT
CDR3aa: CASSFWSRADTGELFF

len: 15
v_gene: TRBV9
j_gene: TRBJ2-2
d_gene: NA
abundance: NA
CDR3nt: TGTGCCAGCAGCAATGAACAACCGAACACCGGGGAGCTGTTTTTT
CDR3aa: CASSNEQPNTGELFF

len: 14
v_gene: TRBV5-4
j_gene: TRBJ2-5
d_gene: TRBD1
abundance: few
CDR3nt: TGTGCCAGCAGCTTGGTTGGGACAGAAGAGACCCAGTACTTC
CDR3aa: CASSLVGTEETQYF

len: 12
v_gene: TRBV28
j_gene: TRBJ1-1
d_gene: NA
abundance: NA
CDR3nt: TGTGCCAGCAGTCCCCCCAGGAATGAAGCTTTCTTT
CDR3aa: CASSPPRNEAFF

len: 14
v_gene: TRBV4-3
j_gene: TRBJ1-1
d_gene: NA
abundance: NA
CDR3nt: TGCGCCAGCAGCCAGAGGGCAGGGAGAACTGAAGCTTTCTTT
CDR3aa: CASSQRAGRTEAFF

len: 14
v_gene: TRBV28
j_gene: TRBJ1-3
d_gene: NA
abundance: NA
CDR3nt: TGTGCCAGCAGCCCGCCAGGGGATGGAAACACCATATATTTT
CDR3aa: CASSPPGDGNTIYF

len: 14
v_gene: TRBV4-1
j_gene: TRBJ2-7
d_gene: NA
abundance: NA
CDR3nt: TGCGCCAGCAGCGAGGAGGGACTCCAGTACGAGCAGTACTTC
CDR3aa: CASSEEGLQYEQYF

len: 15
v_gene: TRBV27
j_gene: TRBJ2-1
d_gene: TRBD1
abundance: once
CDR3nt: TGTGCCAGCAGTTTGGACAGGAGCTCCTACAATGAGCAGTTCTTC
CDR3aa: CASSLDRSSYNEQFF

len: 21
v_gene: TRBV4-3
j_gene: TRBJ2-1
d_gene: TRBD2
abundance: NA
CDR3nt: TGCGCCAGCAGCCAAACCTTGGGGACTAGCGGAATGTATAGCTCCTACAATGAGCAGTTCTTC
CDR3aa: CASSQTLGTSGMYSSYNEQFF

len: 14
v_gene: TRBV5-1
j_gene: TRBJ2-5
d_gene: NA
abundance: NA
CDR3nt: TGCGCCAGCAGCTTGTTCAGCCAACAAGAGACCCAGTACTTC
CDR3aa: CASSLFSQQETQYF

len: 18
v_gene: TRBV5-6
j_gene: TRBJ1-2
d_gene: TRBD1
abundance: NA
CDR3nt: TGTGCCAGCAGCTTGGAAGAGACAGGGGGCGAAGGTCACTATGGCTACACCTTC
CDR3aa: CASSLEETGGEGHYGYTF

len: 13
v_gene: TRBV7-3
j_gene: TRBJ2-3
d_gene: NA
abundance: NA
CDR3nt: TGTGCCAGCAGCAAACTCTCCACAGATACGCAGTATTTT
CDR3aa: CASSKLSTDTQYF

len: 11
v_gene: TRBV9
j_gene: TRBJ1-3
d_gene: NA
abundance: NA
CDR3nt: TGTGCCAGCAGCCGGGGAAACACCATATATTTT
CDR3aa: CASSRGNTIYF

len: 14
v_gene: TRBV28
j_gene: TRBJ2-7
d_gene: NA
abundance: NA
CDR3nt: TGTGCCAGCAGTTTATTCGACTCCGAGGACGAGCAGTACTTC
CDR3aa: CASSLFDSEDEQYF

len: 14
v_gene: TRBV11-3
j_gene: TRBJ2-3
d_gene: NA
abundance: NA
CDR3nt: TGTGCCAGCAGCTTCCCACAGCCAGGGCGGGGGCAGTATTTT
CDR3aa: CASSFPQPGRGQYF

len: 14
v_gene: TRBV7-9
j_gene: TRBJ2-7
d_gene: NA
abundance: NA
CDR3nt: TGTGCCAGCAGCCCCGGGTTGCAGGATGTCGGGCAGTACTTC
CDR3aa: CASSPGLQDVGQYF